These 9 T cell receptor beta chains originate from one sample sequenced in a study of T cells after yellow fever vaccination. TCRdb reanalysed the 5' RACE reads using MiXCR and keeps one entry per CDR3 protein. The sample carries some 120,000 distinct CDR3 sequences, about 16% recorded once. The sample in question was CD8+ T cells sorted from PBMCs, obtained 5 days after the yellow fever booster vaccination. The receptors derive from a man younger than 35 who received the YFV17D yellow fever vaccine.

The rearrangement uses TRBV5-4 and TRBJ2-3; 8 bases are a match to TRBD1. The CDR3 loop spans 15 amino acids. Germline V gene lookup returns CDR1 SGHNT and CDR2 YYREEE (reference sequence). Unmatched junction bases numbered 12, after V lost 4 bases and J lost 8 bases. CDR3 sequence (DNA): TGTGCCAGCAGCCCGGGCGGACAGGGTGGCGGTACGCAGTATTTT. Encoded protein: CASSPGGQGGGTQYF. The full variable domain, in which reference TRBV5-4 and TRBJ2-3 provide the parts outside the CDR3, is ETGVTQSPTHLIKTRGQQVTLRCSSQSGHNTVSWYQQALGQGPQFIFQYYREEENGRGNFPPRFSGLQFPNYSSELNVNALELDDSALYLCASSPGGQGGGTQYFGPGTRLTVL.

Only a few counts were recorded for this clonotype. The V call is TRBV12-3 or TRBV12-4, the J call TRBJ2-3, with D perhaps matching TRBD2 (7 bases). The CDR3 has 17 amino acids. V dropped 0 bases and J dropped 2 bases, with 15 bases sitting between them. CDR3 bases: TGTGCCAGCAGTTTAGCTGCGGCGGGGGCCCTCACAGATACGCAGTATTTT. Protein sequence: CASSLAAAGALTDTQYF.

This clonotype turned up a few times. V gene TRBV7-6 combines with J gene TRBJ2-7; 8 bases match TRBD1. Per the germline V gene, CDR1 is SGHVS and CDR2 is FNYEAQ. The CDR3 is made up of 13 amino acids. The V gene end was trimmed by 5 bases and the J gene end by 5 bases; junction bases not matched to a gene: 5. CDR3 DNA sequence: TGTGCCAGCAGCCCGCTGGACAGGGACGAGCAGTACTTC. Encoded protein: CASSPLDRDEQYF.

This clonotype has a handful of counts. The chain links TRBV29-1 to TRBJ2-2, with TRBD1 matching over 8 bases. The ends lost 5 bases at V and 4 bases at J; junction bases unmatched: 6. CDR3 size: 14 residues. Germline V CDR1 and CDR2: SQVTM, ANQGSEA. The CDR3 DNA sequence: TGCAGCGTTATTAGACAGGGGCGCACCGGGGAGCTGTTTTTT. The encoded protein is CSVIRQGRTGELFF.

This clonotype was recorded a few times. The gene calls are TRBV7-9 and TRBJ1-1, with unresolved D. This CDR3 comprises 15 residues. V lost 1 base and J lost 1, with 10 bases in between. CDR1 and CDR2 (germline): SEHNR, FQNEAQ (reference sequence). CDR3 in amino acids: CASSLVVGENTEAFF. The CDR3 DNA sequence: TGTGCCAGCAGCTTAGTAGTCGGGGAGAACACTGAAGCTTTCTTT.

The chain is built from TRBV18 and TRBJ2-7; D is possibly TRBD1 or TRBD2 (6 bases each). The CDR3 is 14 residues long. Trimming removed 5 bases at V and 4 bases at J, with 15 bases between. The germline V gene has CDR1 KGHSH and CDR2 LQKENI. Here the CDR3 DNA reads TGTGCCAGCTCATCGGAGAGAGGGGGGTACGAGCAGTACTTC. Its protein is CASSSERGGYEQYF.

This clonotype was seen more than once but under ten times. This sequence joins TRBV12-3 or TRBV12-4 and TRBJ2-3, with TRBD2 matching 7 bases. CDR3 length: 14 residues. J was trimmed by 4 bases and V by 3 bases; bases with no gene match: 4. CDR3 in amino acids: CASSFAGDADTQYF. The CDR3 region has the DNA TGTGCCAGCAGTTTTGCGGGGGACGCAGATACGCAGTATTTT.

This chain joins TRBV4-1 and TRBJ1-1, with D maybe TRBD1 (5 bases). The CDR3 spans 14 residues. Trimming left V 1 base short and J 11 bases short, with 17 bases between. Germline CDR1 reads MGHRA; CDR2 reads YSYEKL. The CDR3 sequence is CASSQGGGAVGAFF. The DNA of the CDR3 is TGCGCCAGCAGCCAAGGAGGAGGGGCTGTTGGCGCTTTCTTT.

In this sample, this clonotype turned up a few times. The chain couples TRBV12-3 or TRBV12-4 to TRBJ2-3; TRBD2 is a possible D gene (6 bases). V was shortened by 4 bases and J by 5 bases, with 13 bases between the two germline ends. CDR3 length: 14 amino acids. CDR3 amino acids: CASSWGSGLDTQYF. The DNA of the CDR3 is TGTGCCAGCAGTTGGGGGAGCGGGCTAGATACGCAGTATTTT.